This is a list of T cell receptor beta chains from one sample in a study of shared clonotypes between healthy human individuals. Profiling relied on immunoSEQ multiplex PCR, and the TCRdb table lists in-frame clones only, not all of them. The data hold about 870,000 clones, with approximately 92% observed a single time. Sequenced input: naive CD8+ T cells sorted from blood. Source of these receptors: a man between 25 and 39 years old in good health. CDR3s include the opening cysteine and the closing phenylalanine or tryptophan. The D gene is left open where the match is weak. Some rows mark clone size as missing; the rest say once, few, many or name a class of expanded clone.

>15|-|TRBV18|-|TRBJ2-7
TGTGCCAGCTCACCAGGGGTCGGGGGAAGCTACGAGCAGTACTTC
CASSPGVGGSYEQYF
>14|-|TRBV4-3|-|TRBJ1-2
TGCGCCAGCAGCCAAGATTGGGGGGAGGCTGGCTACACCTTC
CASSQDWGEAGYTF
>14|-|TRBV7-9|-|TRBJ2-1
TGTGCCAGCAGCTTCGGCGAGAACGCGCGTGAGCAGTTCTTC
CASSFGENAREQFF
>15|-|TRBV13|TRBD1|TRBJ2-7
TGTGCCAGCAGCCTAGAGGGACAGGGAACCTACGAGCAGTACTTC
CASSLEGQGTYEQYF
>13|-|TRBV27|-|TRBJ2-5
TGTGCCAGCAGTCGGACAGTTCAAGAGACCCAGTACTTC
CASSRTVQETQYF
>18|-|TRBV27|TRBD2|TRBJ2-1
TGTGCCAGCAGTTTAGAGGTTAGCGGGAGGCCCTCCTACAATGAGCAGTTCTTC
CASSLEVSGRPSYNEQFF
>15|-|TRBV10-2|TRBD1|TRBJ1-2
TGCGCCAGCAGTGAGTCCGCAGGGGGGCTTAATGGCTACACCTTC
CASSESAGGLNGYTF
>15|few|TRBV5-1|-|TRBJ2-7
TGCGCCAGCAGCTTGGACAGGGATCCCTCCTACGAGCAGTACTTC
CASSLDRDPSYEQYF
>15|-|TRBV28|-|TRBJ2-3
TGTGCCAGCACCTCGGACAGAGACAGCACAGATACGCAGTATTTT
CASTSDRDSTDTQYF
>14|-|TRBV6-1|-|TRBJ1-5
TGTGCCAGCAGTGCCGGGACTGCCAATCAGCCCCAGCATTTT
CASSAGTANQPQHF
>16|-|TRBV6-5|TRBD1|TRBJ2-3
TGTGCCAGCAGTTACAGCACAGGGGGTATCACAGATACGCAGTATTTT
CASSYSTGGITDTQYF